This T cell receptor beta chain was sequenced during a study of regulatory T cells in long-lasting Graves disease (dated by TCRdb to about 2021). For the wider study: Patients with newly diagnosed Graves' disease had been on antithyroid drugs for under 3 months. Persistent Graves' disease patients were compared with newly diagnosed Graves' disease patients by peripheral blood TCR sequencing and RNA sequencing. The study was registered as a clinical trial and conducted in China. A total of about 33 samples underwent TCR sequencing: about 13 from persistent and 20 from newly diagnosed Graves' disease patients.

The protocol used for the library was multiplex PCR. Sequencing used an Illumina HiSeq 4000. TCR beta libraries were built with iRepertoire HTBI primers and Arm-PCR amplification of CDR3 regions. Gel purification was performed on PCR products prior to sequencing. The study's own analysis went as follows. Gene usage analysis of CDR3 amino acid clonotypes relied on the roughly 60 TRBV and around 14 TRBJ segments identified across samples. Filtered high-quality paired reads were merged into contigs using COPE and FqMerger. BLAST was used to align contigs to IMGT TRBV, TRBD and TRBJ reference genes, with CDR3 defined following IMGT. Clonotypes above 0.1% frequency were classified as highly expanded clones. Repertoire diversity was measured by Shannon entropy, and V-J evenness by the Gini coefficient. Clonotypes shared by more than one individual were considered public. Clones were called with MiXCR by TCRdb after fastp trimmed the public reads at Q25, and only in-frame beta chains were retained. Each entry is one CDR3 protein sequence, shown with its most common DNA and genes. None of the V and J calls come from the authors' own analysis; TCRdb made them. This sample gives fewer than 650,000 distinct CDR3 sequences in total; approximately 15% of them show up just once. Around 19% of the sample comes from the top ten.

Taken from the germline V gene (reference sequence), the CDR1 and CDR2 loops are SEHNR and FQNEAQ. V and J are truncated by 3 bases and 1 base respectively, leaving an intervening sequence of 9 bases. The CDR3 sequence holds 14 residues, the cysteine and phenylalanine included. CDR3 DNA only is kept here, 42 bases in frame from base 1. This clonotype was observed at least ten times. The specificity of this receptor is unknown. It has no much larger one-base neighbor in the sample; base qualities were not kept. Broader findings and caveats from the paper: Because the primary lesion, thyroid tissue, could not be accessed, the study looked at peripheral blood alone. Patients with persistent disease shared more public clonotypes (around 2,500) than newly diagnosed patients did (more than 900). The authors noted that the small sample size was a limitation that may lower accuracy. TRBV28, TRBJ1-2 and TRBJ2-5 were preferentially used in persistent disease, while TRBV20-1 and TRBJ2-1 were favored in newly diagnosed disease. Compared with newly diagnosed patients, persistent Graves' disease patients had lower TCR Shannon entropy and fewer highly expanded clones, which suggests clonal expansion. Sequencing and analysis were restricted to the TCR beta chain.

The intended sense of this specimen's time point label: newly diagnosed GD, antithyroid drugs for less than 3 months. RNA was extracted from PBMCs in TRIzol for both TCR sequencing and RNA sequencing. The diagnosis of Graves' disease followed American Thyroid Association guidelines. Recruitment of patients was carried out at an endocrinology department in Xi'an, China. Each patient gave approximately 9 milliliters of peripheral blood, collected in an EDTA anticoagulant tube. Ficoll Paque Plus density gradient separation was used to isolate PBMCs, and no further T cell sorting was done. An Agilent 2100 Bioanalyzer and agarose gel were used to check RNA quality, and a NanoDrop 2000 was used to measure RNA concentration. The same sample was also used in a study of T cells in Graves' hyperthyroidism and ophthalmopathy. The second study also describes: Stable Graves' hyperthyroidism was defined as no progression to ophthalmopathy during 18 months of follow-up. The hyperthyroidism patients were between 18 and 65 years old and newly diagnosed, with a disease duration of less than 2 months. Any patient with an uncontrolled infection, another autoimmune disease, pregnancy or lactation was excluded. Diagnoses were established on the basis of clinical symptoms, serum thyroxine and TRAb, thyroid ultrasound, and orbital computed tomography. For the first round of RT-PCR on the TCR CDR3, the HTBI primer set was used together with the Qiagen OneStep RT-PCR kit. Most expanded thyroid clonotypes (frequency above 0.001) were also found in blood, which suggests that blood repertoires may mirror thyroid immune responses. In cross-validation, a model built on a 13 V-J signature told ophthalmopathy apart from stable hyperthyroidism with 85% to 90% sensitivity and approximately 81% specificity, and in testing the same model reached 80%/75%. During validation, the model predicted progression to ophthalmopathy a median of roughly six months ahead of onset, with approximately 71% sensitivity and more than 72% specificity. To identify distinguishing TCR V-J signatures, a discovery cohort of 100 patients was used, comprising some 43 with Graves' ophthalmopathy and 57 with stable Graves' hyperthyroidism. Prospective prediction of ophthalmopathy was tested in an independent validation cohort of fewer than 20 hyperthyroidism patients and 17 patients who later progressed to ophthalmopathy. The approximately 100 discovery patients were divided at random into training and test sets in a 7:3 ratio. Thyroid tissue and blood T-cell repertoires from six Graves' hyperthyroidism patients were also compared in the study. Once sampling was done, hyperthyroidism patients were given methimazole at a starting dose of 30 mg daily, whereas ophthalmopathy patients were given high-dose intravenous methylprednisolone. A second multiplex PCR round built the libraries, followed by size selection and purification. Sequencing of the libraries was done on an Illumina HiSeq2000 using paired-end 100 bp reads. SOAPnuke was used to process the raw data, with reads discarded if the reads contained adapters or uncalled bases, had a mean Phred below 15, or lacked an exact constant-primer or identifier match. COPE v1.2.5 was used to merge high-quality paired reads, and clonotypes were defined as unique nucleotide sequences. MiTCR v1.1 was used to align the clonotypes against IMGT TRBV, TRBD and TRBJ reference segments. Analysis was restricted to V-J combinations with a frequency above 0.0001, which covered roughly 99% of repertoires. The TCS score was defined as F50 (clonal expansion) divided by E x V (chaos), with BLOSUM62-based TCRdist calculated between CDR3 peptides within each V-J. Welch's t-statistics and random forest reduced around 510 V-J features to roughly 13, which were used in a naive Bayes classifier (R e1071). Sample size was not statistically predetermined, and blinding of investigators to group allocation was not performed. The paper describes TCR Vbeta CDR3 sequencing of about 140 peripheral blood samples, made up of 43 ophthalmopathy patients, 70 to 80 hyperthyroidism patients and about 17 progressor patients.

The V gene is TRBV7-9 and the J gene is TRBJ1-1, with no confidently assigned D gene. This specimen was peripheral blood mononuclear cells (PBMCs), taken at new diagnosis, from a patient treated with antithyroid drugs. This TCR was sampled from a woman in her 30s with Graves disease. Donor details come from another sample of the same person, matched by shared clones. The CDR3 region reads CASSLGFGNTEAFF. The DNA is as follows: TGTGCCAGCAGCTTGGGGTTCGGGAACACTGAAGCTTTCTTT.